One T cell receptor (beta chain) is described in this entry. Its antigen is not known. What was sequenced were expressed TCRB transcripts, since all of the isolated RNA had been reverse transcribed. Assay used: immunoSEQ multiplex PCR; TCRdb lists only in-frame clones, some missing. The sample contains around 160,000 clones, around 8% of which appear only once. These data come from a study of beta chain features in type 1 diabetes. The study's findings and limits: Across all four CD4+ subsets, people with type 1 diabetes showed modestly shorter TCRB CDR3s.

V gave up 0 bases and J gave up 6 bases, with 11 bases separating them. The germline gives CDR1 MNHNS, CDR2 SASEGT. CDR3 length: 14 residues. A single heparinised blood sample, averaging approximately 0.12 L, was obtained per donor. Sample: central memory CD4+ T cells from blood. This receptor was identified in a woman aged 18 to 35 with type 1 diabetes. The chain employs TRBV6-1 and TRBJ2-5, with D hard to call. The CDR3 loop is CASSEASKLKTQYF. CDR3 coding DNA: TGTGCCAGCAGTGAAGCAAGTAAACTAAAGACCCAGTACTTC.